This entry describes one TCR beta chain. Only in-frame clones appear in the TCRdb table, and some are missing; sequencing was by immunoSEQ multiplex PCR. This sample carries approximately 65,000 clones, about 90% of them seen once, and the ten largest clones take approximately 5.4%. Germline CDR1 reads MRHNA; CDR2 reads SNTAGT. Between the trimmed V and J ends, which lost 2 bases and 5 bases, there was a span of 10 bases. The CDR3 length is 14 residues. This record belongs to a study of technical replicates of blood from several donors. The chain links TRBV6-4 to TRBJ2-1; TRBD1 is a possible D gene (6 bases). This TCR was recovered from a human donor in good health. Some clones in this sample may be carry-over from other donors' samples. The sample taken for sequencing was PBMCs. The CDR3 nucleotides read TGTGCCAGCAGTGACAGGGGGAGTGACAATGAGCAGTTCTTC. The encoded protein is CASSDRGSDNEQFF.